The 14 T cell receptor beta chains given below trace back to one sample, sequenced in a study of blood T cell repertoires in COVID-19. The protocol was immunoSEQ multiplex PCR, while the TCRdb copy is restricted to in-frame clones and leaves out a portion. The sample holds hundreds of thousands of clones, over 85% seen once. The material sequenced was PBMCs or T cells enriched from blood (not recorded which). These receptors were collected from a man aged 60 to 69 who had recovered from COVID-19.

This chain links TRBV15 with TRBJ2-1, with D maybe TRBD2 (6 bases). The CDR3 length is 14 residues. CDR1 and CDR2 (germline): LNHNV, YYDKDF (reference sequence). The germline V and J ends were trimmed by 0 bases and 7 bases, with 10 bases remaining between them. The CDR3 spells CATSRDAGTNEQFF. CDR3 in DNA: TGTGCCACCAGCAGAGATGCAGGGACTAATGAGCAGTTCTTC.

The rearrangement joins TRBV30 to TRBJ2-3; the D gene is possibly TRBD2 (7 bases). The germline gives CDR1 GTSNPN, CDR2 SVGIG (reference sequence). The CDR3 is made up of 14 amino acids. Trimming took off 0 bases at V and 5 bases at J, with 12 bases between the two ends. The CDR3 loop is CAWSVGGLGDTQYF. The CDR3 DNA reads TGTGCCTGGAGTGTGGGGGGGCTCGGAGATACGCAGTATTTT.

This clone was detected only once. The rearrangement joins TRBV9 to TRBJ1-2, with a tentative D call TRBD1 (5 bases). There are 18 residues in the CDR3. In germline, CDR1 is SGDLS, CDR2 YYNGEE. The V gene lost 0 bases and the J gene lost 0 bases, with 18 bases spanning the gap. The CDR3 bases are TGTGCCAGCAGCGTAGGTCTGACAGTGACCTTATCTAACTATGGCTACACCTTC. It codes for CASSVGLTVTLSNYGYTF.

The CDR3 loop reads CASARRQGNQPQHF. The CDR3 nucleotides read TGTGCCAGCGCCCGTCGACAGGGGAATCAGCCCCAGCATTTT. The chain employs TRBV27 and TRBJ1-5, with 8 bases matching TRBD1. The junction had 7 bases not matched to a gene; V was cut back by 8 bases and J by 4 bases. The germline CDR1 and CDR2 sequences are MNHEY and SMNVEV (reference sequence). CDR3 length: 14 residues.

This clone was recorded only once. The rearrangement joins TRBV6-1 to TRBJ2-4, with 12 nucleotides matching TRBD1. The CDR3 runs to 17 residues. V lost 2 bases and J lost 2; bases outside the gene matches: 4. CDR1 MNHNS and CDR2 SASEGT come from the germline V gene. CDR3 sequence: CASSEMGQGATKNIQYF. The CDR3 DNA reads as TGTGCCAGCAGTGAAATGGGACAGGGGGCGACCAAAAACATTCAGTACTTC.

The rearrangement uses TRBV4-3 and TRBJ1-1, with 7 bases that match TRBD1. Trimming removed 2 bases from V and 0 bases from J; junction bases left unmatched: 3. Germline V gene data show CDR1 as LGHNA and CDR2 as YSLEER. CDR3 length equals 15 residues. The CDR3 loop reads CASSQQTGVNTEAFF. CDR3 sequence (DNA): TGCGCCAGCAGCCAACAAACAGGGGTGAACACTGAAGCTTTCTTT.

This clone was recorded a few times. J is TRBJ2-7 and V is TRBV28, with TRBD1 as a possible D gene (6 bases). Trimming took off 5 bases at V and 7 bases at J, with 18 bases between the two ends. CDR1 MDHEN and CDR2 SYDVKM come from the germline V gene. The CDR3 length is 14 residues. Here the CDR3 reads CASSNQGHPAEQYF. CDR3 in DNA: TGTGCCAGCAGTAACCAGGGGCACCCTGCGGAGCAGTACTTC.

The genes are TRBV4-1 and TRBJ2-3, with D tentatively TRBD1 (6 bases). The germline V and J ends were trimmed by 2 bases and 4 bases, with 16 bases remaining between them. CDR1 MGHRA and CDR2 YSYEKL come from the germline V gene. The CDR3 spans 16 residues. The CDR3 protein is CASSQRDTWDADTQYF. Here the CDR3 DNA reads TGCGCCAGCAGCCAAAGGGACACCTGGGACGCAGATACGCAGTATTTT.

V and J are TRBV4-1 and TRBJ1-5, with 7 bases matching TRBD1. The germline V gene has CDR1 MGHRA and CDR2 YSYEKL. The CDR3 is 14 residues long. Trimming removed 3 bases from V and 1 base from J; junction bases left unmatched: 0. CDR3 sequence (DNA): TGCGCCAGCAGCCAGACAGGGAGCAATCAGCCCCAGCATTTT. It encodes CASSQTGSNQPQHF.

V usage is TRBV2 and J usage is TRBJ1-2, with TRBD1 matching 11 bases. Germline assignment: CDR1 SNHLY and CDR2 FYNNEI. The length of the CDR3 is 14 residues. V was pared by 6 bases and J by 7 bases, with 7 bases of the junction left unmatched. The CDR3 loop is CASRGQGAPGGYTF. CDR3 DNA: TGTGCCAGCAGAGGACAGGGGGCACCCGGTGGCTACACCTTC.

The DNA of the CDR3 is TGCGCCAGCGGTTACAGGGGGATGGGTGAAGAGACCCAGTACTTC. Translating it yields CASGYRGMGEETQYF. V gene TRBV5-1 combines with J gene TRBJ2-5, with TRBD1 identical over 8 bases. Unmatched junction bases numbered 11, after V lost 7 bases and J lost 3 bases. CDR1 is SGHRS and CDR2 is YFSETQ in the germline V gene. The CDR3 is 15 residues long. Filled out from reference TRBV5-1 and TRBJ2-5, the complete variable domain reads KAGVTQTPRYLIKTRGQQVTLSCSPISGHRSVSWYQQTPGQGLQFLFEYFSETQRNKGNFPGRFSGRQFSNSRSEMNVSTLELGDSALYLCASGYRGMGEETQYFGPGTRLLVL.

The chain has TRBV28 and TRBJ1-5, with a tentative D call TRBD1 (6 bases). Trimming cost V 5 bases and J 1 base, with 12 bases left between them. In germline, CDR1 is MDHEN, CDR2 SYDVKM. This CDR3 comprises 15 residues. CDR3 amino acids: CASSQQGKSNQPQHF. DNA for the CDR3: TGTGCCAGCAGTCAGCAGGGGAAAAGCAATCAGCCCCAGCATTTT.

The DNA of the CDR3 is TGTGCCAGCAGCTCGCTACTAGCGGGGGGGCTGGGGACCCAGTACTTC. As protein: CASSSLLAGGLGTQYF. The genes are TRBV5-4 and TRBJ2-5; 13 bases fit TRBD2. V lost 3 bases and J lost 7; bases outside the gene matches: 9. The CDR3 sequence is 16 residues long. Germline V gives CDR1 SGHNT, CDR2 YYREEE (reference sequence). Together with reference TRBV5-4 and TRBJ2-5, the CDR3 gives the full variable domain: ETGVTQSPTHLIKTRGQQVTLRCSSQSGHNTVSWYQQALGQGPQFIFQYYREEENGRGNFPPRFSGLQFPNYSSELNVNALELDDSALYLCASSSLLAGGLGTQYFGPGTRLLVL.

The chain couples TRBV25-1 to TRBJ2-5, with a possible D match to TRBD1 (5 bases). In germline, CDR1 is MGHDK, CDR2 SYGVNS. Trimming cost V 6 bases and J 6 bases, with 14 bases left between them. CDR3 length: 13 residues. This chain's CDR3 is CASRDSHIQTQYF. The CDR3 DNA reads TGTGCCAGCAGAGACAGCCACATACAGACCCAGTACTTC.